The 4 T cell receptor beta chains presented below share a single source sample, sequenced in a study of graft-versus-host responses after intestinal transplantation. TCRdb's copy holds only in-frame clones and misses some; the assay was immunoSEQ multiplex PCR. Of roughly 96,000 clones in the sample, roughly nine tenths were seen once. No antigen has been assigned to these receptors. The starting material was unstimulated CD8+ T cells sorted from spleen or lymph node cells, obtained before intestinal transplant. The receptors come from a human donor who received an intestinal transplant.

The chain recombines TRBV11-2 with TRBJ2-4, with D maybe TRBD2 (5 bases). This CDR3 region has 15 residues. From germline, CDR1 is SGHAT and CDR2 FQNNGV. V dropped 4 bases and J dropped 0 bases, with 10 bases sitting between them. CDR3 in amino acids: CASSSPRGAKNIQYF. CDR3 nucleotide sequence: TGTGCCAGCAGCTCTCCTCGGGGAGCCAAAAACATTCAGTACTTC. Full variable domain (missing parts from reference TRBV11-2 and TRBJ2-4): EAGVAQSPRYKIIEKRQSVAFWCNPISGHATLYWYQQILGQGPKLLIQFQNNGVVDDSQLPKDRFSAERLKGVDSTLKIQPAKLEDSAVYLCASSSPRGAKNIQYFGAGTRLSVL.

V and J are TRBV13 and TRBJ1-2, with D possibly matching TRBD1 (5 bases). The CDR3 covers 13 residues. V was clipped by 3 bases and J by 8 bases, with 13 bases between them. The germline V gene has CDR1 PRHDT and CDR2 FYEKMQ (reference sequence). CDR3: CASSLGPLGGYTF. DNA for the CDR3: TGTGCCAGCAGCTTGGGGCCCCTGGGAGGCTACACCTTC.

The V gene is TRBV6-5, the J gene TRBJ2-7; 9 bases align to TRBD1. The J segment lost 5 bases and the V segment lost 5 bases, leaving 7 bases of the junction unmatched. CDR3 size: 14 residues. Germline assignment: CDR1 MNHEY and CDR2 SVGAGI. The CDR3 loop reads CASSPRTGVDEQYF. CDR3 in DNA: TGTGCCAGCAGTCCACGGACAGGGGTGGACGAGCAGTACTTC.

The genes are TRBV27 and TRBJ1-4; 9 bases are shared with TRBD1. CDR3 size: 14 residues. Losses at the gene ends were 6 bases for V and 4 bases for J; bases not matched to a gene: 3. Germline values: CDR1 MNHEY, CDR2 SMNVEV (reference sequence). The chain's CDR3 is CASSPTGGNEKLFF. As DNA, the CDR3 is TGTGCCAGCAGCCCGACAGGGGGTAATGAAAAACTGTTTTTT.